This is a list of T cell receptor beta chains from one sample in a study of response to subunit inactivated influenza vaccine. TCRdb analysed the RT-PCR reads with MiXCR anew, one entry per CDR3 protein. The data hold 800,000 to 1,000,000 distinct CDR3 sequences, with around 20% observed a single time. The sequencing here drew on PBMCs from blood, taken less than 6 days after vaccination. The source is a man aged 45-60 years who received an inactivated influenza vaccine. Both conserved end residues are part of each CDR3. The order of the fields is CDR3 length, J gene, V gene, clone size, D gene, CDR3 protein, CDR3 DNA. The D gene is left open where the match is weak. Only some rows state a clone size, as once, few, many or a class for expanded clones.

CDR3 length: 8
J gene: TRBJ1-1
V gene: TRBV29-1
clone size: few
D gene: NA
CDR3 protein: CSVAGGFF
CDR3 DNA: TGCAGCGTTGCTGGGGGTTTCTTT

CDR3 length: 14
J gene: TRBJ1-6
V gene: TRBV10-2
clone size: NA
D gene: NA
CDR3 protein: CASSERMGNSPLHF
CDR3 DNA: TGCGCCAGCAGTGAAAGAATGGGGAATTCACCCCTCCACTTT

CDR3 length: 16
J gene: TRBJ2-1
V gene: TRBV11-2
clone size: few
D gene: NA
CDR3 protein: CASSLVLGPSYNEQFF
CDR3 DNA: TGTGCCAGCAGCTTAGTGCTAGGTCCTTCCTACAATGAGCAGTTCTTC

CDR3 length: 14
J gene: TRBJ2-7
V gene: TRBV12-3/TRBV12-4
clone size: NA
D gene: TRBD1
CDR3 protein: CASRESGQAYEQYF
CDR3 DNA: TGTGCCAGCAGGGAGTCGGGACAGGCGTACGAGCAGTACTTC

CDR3 length: 16
J gene: TRBJ2-1
V gene: TRBV6-5
clone size: NA
D gene: TRBD2
CDR3 protein: CASSYSAGGSYNEQFF
CDR3 DNA: TGTGCCAGCAGTTACTCGGCGGGAGGGTCCTACAATGAGCAGTTCTTC

CDR3 length: 13
J gene: TRBJ2-5
V gene: TRBV5-1
clone size: NA
D gene: NA
CDR3 protein: CASSLAEWETQYF
CDR3 DNA: TGCGCCAGCAGCTTGGCCGAATGGGAGACCCAGTACTTC

CDR3 length: 16
J gene: TRBJ2-1
V gene: TRBV6-2/TRBV6-3
clone size: NA
D gene: TRBD1
CDR3 protein: CASSYTRDRGYNEQFF
CDR3 DNA: TGTGCCAGCAGTTATACCCGGGACAGGGGCTACAATGAGCAGTTCTTC

CDR3 length: 16
J gene: TRBJ2-1
V gene: TRBV11-2
clone size: few
D gene: NA
CDR3 protein: CASSPLTGRLFWEQFF
CDR3 DNA: TGTGCCAGCAGCCCATTGACTGGACGGCTTTTCTGGGAGCAGTTCTTC

CDR3 length: 15
J gene: TRBJ2-3
V gene: TRBV2
clone size: NA
D gene: TRBD2
CDR3 protein: CASSGGGITTDTQYF
CDR3 DNA: TGTGCCAGCAGTGGCGGGGGAATCACCACAGATACGCAGTATTTT

CDR3 length: 11
J gene: TRBJ2-1
V gene: TRBV29-1
clone size: many
D gene: NA
CDR3 protein: CSVRTYNEQFF
CDR3 DNA: TGCAGCGTTAGAACCTACAATGAGCAGTTCTTC

CDR3 length: 13
J gene: TRBJ1-1
V gene: TRBV5-1
clone size: many
D gene: TRBD1
CDR3 protein: CASKTGQIGEAFF
CDR3 DNA: TGCGCCAGCAAAACGGGACAGATTGGTGAAGCTTTCTTT

CDR3 length: 15
J gene: TRBJ1-1
V gene: TRBV18
clone size: few
D gene: NA
CDR3 protein: CASSSEIPPNTEAFF
CDR3 DNA: TGTGCCAGCTCAAGTGAAATCCCCCCAAACACTGAAGCTTTCTTT

CDR3 length: 15
J gene: TRBJ2-7
V gene: TRBV7-2
clone size: few
D gene: NA
CDR3 protein: CASSLARGGAYEQYF
CDR3 DNA: TGTGCCAGCAGCTTAGCGCGAGGCGGAGCCTACGAGCAGTACTTC

CDR3 length: 15
J gene: TRBJ1-2
V gene: TRBV6-1
clone size: NA
D gene: NA
CDR3 protein: CASSEAVAAGGGYTF
CDR3 DNA: TGTGCCAGCAGTGAAGCAGTCGCGGCAGGAGGAGGCTACACCTTC

CDR3 length: 19
J gene: TRBJ1-6
V gene: TRBV11-2
clone size: few
D gene: TRBD1
CDR3 protein: CASTGSGQLRFAYNSPLHF
CDR3 DNA: TGTGCCAGCACCGGCTCGGGACAGCTCCGCTTCGCCTATAATTCACCCCTCCACTTT

CDR3 length: 13
J gene: TRBJ2-2
V gene: TRBV10-1
clone size: NA
D gene: NA
CDR3 protein: CASSELAAGELFF
CDR3 DNA: TGCGCCAGCAGTGAACTAGCAGCCGGGGAGCTGTTTTTT

CDR3 length: 16
J gene: TRBJ2-1
V gene: TRBV4-3
clone size: NA
D gene: TRBD2
CDR3 protein: CASSQDSIAGNNEQFF
CDR3 DNA: TGCGCCAGCAGCCAAGATTCGATAGCGGGGAACAATGAGCAGTTCTTC

CDR3 length: 14
J gene: TRBJ2-7
V gene: TRBV28
clone size: few
D gene: NA
CDR3 protein: CASSSRDISYEQYF
CDR3 DNA: TGTGCCAGCAGTTCTCGGGACATATCCTACGAGCAGTACTTC

CDR3 length: 18
J gene: TRBJ2-1
V gene: TRBV28
clone size: NA
D gene: NA
CDR3 protein: CASSLASGRARTYNEQFF
CDR3 DNA: TGTGCCAGCAGTTTAGCGAGCGGGCGCGCCCGTACCTACAATGAGCAGTTCTTC

CDR3 length: 15
J gene: TRBJ1-2
V gene: TRBV4-3
clone size: NA
D gene: TRBD1
CDR3 protein: CASSQGTGGAYGYTF
CDR3 DNA: TGCGCCAGCAGCCAGGGCACAGGGGGCGCCTATGGCTACACCTTC

CDR3 length: 15
J gene: TRBJ2-1
V gene: TRBV4-3
clone size: few
D gene: NA
CDR3 protein: CASSQAGAPSNEQFF
CDR3 DNA: TGCGCCAGCAGCCAAGCCGGGGCTCCCTCGAATGAGCAGTTCTTC

CDR3 length: 15
J gene: TRBJ2-1
V gene: TRBV24-1
clone size: few
D gene: TRBD2
CDR3 protein: CATSDWTSGDNEQFF
CDR3 DNA: TGTGCCACCAGTGACTGGACTAGCGGGGACAATGAGCAGTTCTTC

CDR3 length: 14
J gene: TRBJ2-5
V gene: TRBV27
clone size: NA
D gene: TRBD1
CDR3 protein: CASSARGRGETQYF
CDR3 DNA: TGTGCCAGCAGTGCAAGGGGGCGCGGAGAGACCCAGTACTTC

CDR3 length: 14
J gene: TRBJ2-7
V gene: TRBV6-2/TRBV6-3
clone size: once
D gene: NA
CDR3 protein: CASSYTGDPYEQYF
CDR3 DNA: TGTGCCAGCAGTTACACGGGAGACCCCTACGAGCAGTACTTC

CDR3 length: 15
J gene: TRBJ2-1
V gene: TRBV14
clone size: NA
D gene: NA
CDR3 protein: CASSQVKTVANEQFF
CDR3 DNA: TGTGCCAGCAGCCAAGTAAAAACGGTCGCTAATGAGCAGTTCTTC

CDR3 length: 15
J gene: TRBJ2-1
V gene: TRBV7-9
clone size: NA
D gene: NA
CDR3 protein: CASSSGTIFYNEQFF
CDR3 DNA: TGTGCCAGCAGTTCCGGGACAATTTTCTACAATGAGCAGTTCTTC

CDR3 length: 14
J gene: TRBJ2-1
V gene: TRBV3-1
clone size: NA
D gene: NA
CDR3 protein: CASSQGRRPNEQFF
CDR3 DNA: TGTGCCAGCAGCCAAGGGAGAAGGCCCAATGAGCAGTTCTTC

CDR3 length: 14
J gene: TRBJ2-2
V gene: TRBV5-1
clone size: NA
D gene: NA
CDR3 protein: CASRGLMNTGELFF
CDR3 DNA: TGCGCCAGTAGGGGACTGATGAACACCGGGGAGCTGTTTTTT

CDR3 length: 17
J gene: TRBJ2-7
V gene: TRBV12-3/TRBV12-4
clone size: many
D gene: TRBD2
CDR3 protein: CASSLTRLAGNLYEQYF
CDR3 DNA: TGTGCCAGCAGTTTAACCCGACTAGCGGGGAACCTCTACGAGCAGTACTTC

CDR3 length: 16
J gene: TRBJ2-1
V gene: TRBV5-1
clone size: few
D gene: TRBD2
CDR3 protein: CASSLETSGTLNEQFF
CDR3 DNA: TGCGCCAGCAGCTTGGAGACTAGCGGGACGCTGAATGAGCAGTTCTTC

CDR3 length: 13
J gene: TRBJ2-5
V gene: TRBV10-3
clone size: NA
D gene: TRBD1
CDR3 protein: CATATGGAETQYF
CDR3 DNA: TGTGCCACCGCAACAGGGGGCGCGGAGACCCAGTACTTC

CDR3 length: 14
J gene: TRBJ2-2
V gene: TRBV10-3
clone size: few
D gene: NA
CDR3 protein: CAISESRGTGELFF
CDR3 DNA: TGTGCCATCAGTGAGTCAAGGGGCACCGGGGAGCTGTTTTTT

CDR3 length: 17
J gene: TRBJ2-1
V gene: TRBV5-1
clone size: NA
D gene: NA
CDR3 protein: CASSLGWAGSLYNEQFF
CDR3 DNA: TGCGCCAGCAGCTTGGGGTGGGCAGGCTCTCTCTACAATGAGCAGTTCTTC

CDR3 length: 17
J gene: TRBJ2-2
V gene: TRBV7-2
clone size: NA
D gene: NA
CDR3 protein: CASSLALLATSTGELFF
CDR3 DNA: TGTGCCAGCAGCTTAGCGCTCCTAGCGACTAGCACCGGGGAGCTGTTTTTT

CDR3 length: 12
J gene: TRBJ1-4
V gene: TRBV6-5
clone size: NA
D gene: NA
CDR3 protein: CASSTGLQKLFF
CDR3 DNA: TGTGCCAGCTCGACCGGGCTACAAAAACTGTTTTTT

CDR3 length: 14
J gene: TRBJ1-5
V gene: TRBV15
clone size: many
D gene: NA
CDR3 protein: CATSSFFGNQPQHF
CDR3 DNA: TGTGCCACCAGTTCCTTTTTTGGCAATCAGCCCCAGCATTTT

CDR3 length: 14
J gene: TRBJ2-3
V gene: TRBV5-1
clone size: NA
D gene: NA
CDR3 protein: CASRYGFGTDTQYF
CDR3 DNA: TGCGCCAGCAGATATGGCTTTGGCACAGATACGCAGTATTTT

CDR3 length: 16
J gene: TRBJ1-1
V gene: TRBV7-2
clone size: NA
D gene: NA
CDR3 protein: CASSLAGRTLGTEAFF
CDR3 DNA: TGTGCCAGCAGCTTAGCGGGGAGAACCTTAGGCACTGAAGCTTTCTTT

CDR3 length: 15
J gene: TRBJ2-1
V gene: TRBV7-2
clone size: few
D gene: NA
CDR3 protein: CASSLRTWGINEQFF
CDR3 DNA: TGTGCCAGCAGCTTAAGGACCTGGGGGATCAATGAGCAGTTCTTC